The rows below give T cell receptor beta chains drawn from one sample of a study of TIL therapy for anti-PD-1-resistant metastatic lung cancer. Some clones are missing from TCRdb's copy, which holds only in-frame ones; the method was immunoSEQ multiplex PCR. The repertoire holds 20,000 to 30,000 clones, roughly 63% seen once, with about 16% in the top ten. The sequences come from tumor tissue, collected at baseline. All receptors come from a woman between 25 and 85 years old with non-small cell lung cancer. The CDR3 runs from the conserved cysteine through the conserved F or W. The D gene is left open where the match is weak. Some rows have no size entry. The others give once, few or many, or a class for an expanded clone.

NA,TRBV5-6,TRBJ2-2,NA,TGTGCCAGCAGCTTGGCGGGGTGGAACACCGGGGAGCTGTTTTTT,CASSLAGWNTGELFF
NA,TRBV11-2,TRBJ1-2,NA,TGTGCCAGCAGCTTATCGGGGGGGAAGGGCTACACCTTC,CASSLSGGKGYTF
NA,TRBV27,TRBJ2-1,TRBD2,TGTGCCAGCATGGGACGACCGGGACTAACAATTGCCTATGAGCAGTTCTTC,CASMGRPGLTIAYEQFF
NA,TRBV5-1,TRBJ2-2,NA,TGCGCCAGCAGCTTGGGGTTATTACTGGCGAACACCGGGGAGCTGTTTTTT,CASSLGLLLANTGELFF
NA,TRBV19,TRBJ2-3,TRBD1,TGTGCCAGTAGTATTGGCAGGGGGCGCACAGATACGCAGTATTTT,CASSIGRGRTDTQYF
NA,TRBV2,TRBJ2-7,TRBD1,TGTGCCACCCGGGACAGGGGGCTATACGAGCAGTACTTC,CATRDRGLYEQYF
few,TRBV30,TRBJ1-5,TRBD1,TGTGCCTGGAGTGGGTGGACAGGGGGCAATCAGCCCCAGCATTTT,CAWSGWTGGNQPQHF
NA,TRBV6-5,TRBJ2-6,NA,TGTGCCAGCAGGAGACAGGACTCTGGGGCCAACGTCCTGACTTTC,CASRRQDSGANVLTF
NA,TRBV27,TRBJ2-2,NA,TGTGCCAGCAGTAAAAGCTCCGGGGAGCTGTTTTTT,CASSKSSGELFF
NA,TRBV18,TRBJ1-2,NA,TGTGCCAGCGCGACCGCAGGGGCATACTATGGCTACACCTTC,CASATAGAYYGYTF
NA,TRBV5-1,TRBJ2-3,NA,TGCGCCAGCAGCCTGGGACCGGGAGCGGGCACAGATACGCAGTATTTT,CASSLGPGAGTDTQYF
NA,TRBV27,TRBJ2-7,TRBD2,TGTGCCGGCAGTATTAGCGGGATGAGCTCCTACGAGCAGTACTTC,CAGSISGMSSYEQYF
few,TRBV2,TRBJ2-2,NA,TGTGCCAGTTTATACAGGGAAACCGGGGAGCTGTTTTTT,CASLYRETGELFF
NA,TRBV29-1,TRBJ1-1,NA,TGCAGCGTTGACCCTTGGGGGAACACTGAAGCTTTCTTT,CSVDPWGNTEAFF
NA,TRBV27,TRBJ2-7,TRBD2,TGTGCCAGCAGTTCTCCGGGACTAGCAGGCTACGAGCAGTACTTC,CASSSPGLAGYEQYF
NA,TRBV14,TRBJ2-7,NA,TGTGCCAGCAGCCCCCCGGGGGGCTGGTACGAGCAGTACTTC,CASSPPGGWYEQYF
NA,TRBV7-6,TRBJ1-5,NA,TGTGCCAGCAGCCCCGGCGCCAGCAATCAGCCCCAGCATTTT,CASSPGASNQPQHF
NA,TRBV5-1,TRBJ2-7,TRBD2,TGCGCCAGCAGCTTGGCCTCGGGGGGAGGAATCACCTACGAGCAGTACTTC,CASSLASGGGITYEQYF
NA,TRBV7-9,TRBJ2-7,NA,TGTGCCAGCAGGCCCAGGGAGGAAGCCTACGAGCAGTACTTC,CASRPREEAYEQYF
NA,TRBV7-5,TRBJ2-3,NA,TGTGTCATGAGGGGCCACAGGGAAGGGGGCACAGATACGCAGTATTTT,CVMRGHREGGTDTQYF
few,TRBV6-4,TRBJ2-2,NA,TGTGCCAGCAAATGGCGGACGAACACCGGGGAGCTGTTTTTT,CASKWRTNTGELFF
NA,TRBV30,TRBJ1-1,NA,TGTGCCTGGAGAGTTGGGAGCGGACGGATGAACACTGAAGCTTTCTTT,CAWRVGSGRMNTEAFF
NA,TRBV6-5,TRBJ2-1,TRBD2,TGTGCCAGCGGGGGGGCCTACAATGAGCAGTTCTTC,CASGGAYNEQFF
NA,TRBV2,TRBJ2-1,TRBD2,TGTGCCAGCAGCCCAGCGGGAGGGTTCTACAATGAGCAGTTCTTC,CASSPAGGFYNEQFF
NA,TRBV5-1,TRBJ2-1,NA,TGCGCCAGCAGCGAGAGCTCTAGCTCTGCCCGCAATGAGCAGTTCTTC,CASSESSSSARNEQFF
few,TRBV11-3,TRBJ2-3,TRBD1,TGTGCCAGCAGCTCTGGACAGGCTACGCAGTATTTT,CASSSGQATQYF
NA,TRBV28,TRBJ2-7,NA,TGTGCCAGCAGTGGTCTCATCTACGAGCAGTACTTC,CASSGLIYEQYF
few,TRBV2,TRBJ2-1,TRBD1,TGTGCCAGCAGACTAACAGGGGGAAGCAATGAGCAGTTCTTC,CASRLTGGSNEQFF
few,TRBV7-9,TRBJ2-2,NA,TGTGCCAGCAGCCTCCAAGGCACCGGGGAGCTGTTTTTT,CASSLQGTGELFF
NA,TRBV5-1,TRBJ2-3,NA,TGCGCCAGCAGCGTAAAGACAGGTTCAGATACGCAGTATTTT,CASSVKTGSDTQYF
NA,TRBV28,TRBJ1-2,NA,TGTGCCAGCAGTTTAGGGGCTGGGAACTATGGCTACACCTTC,CASSLGAGNYGYTF
NA,TRBV6-1,TRBJ1-5,NA,TGTGCCAGCAGTGAGTCAGGGATCAATCAGCCCCAGCATTTT,CASSESGINQPQHF
NA,TRBV6-5,TRBJ2-7,TRBD1,TGTGCCAGCAGTTACTCTTACAGGGGAGCCTACGAGCAGTACTTC,CASSYSYRGAYEQYF
NA,TRBV18,TRBJ1-5,NA,TGTGCCAGCTCACAGCAGTATAGCAATCAGCCCCAGCATTTT,CASSQQYSNQPQHF
NA,TRBV5-1,TRBJ2-1,TRBD2,TGCGCCAGCAGCCAGGTAGCGGGAGGATTCAATGAGCAGTTCTTC,CASSQVAGGFNEQFF
few,TRBV10-3,TRBJ1-1,NA,TGTGCCATCAGTGAGTCGGGGGGGTCGGCCACTGAAGCTTTCTTT,CAISESGGSATEAFF
NA,TRBV27,TRBJ1-5,TRBD1,TGTGCCAGCAGTTTATCCGCAGGGGGTTATCAGCCCCAGCATTTT,CASSLSAGGYQPQHF
NA,TRBV7-6,TRBJ2-1,TRBD1,TGTGCCAGCAGCTTATTTCTAGGACAGGGGACGGATGAGCAGTTCTTC,CASSLFLGQGTDEQFF
NA,TRBV14,TRBJ2-3,TRBD2,TGTGCCAGCAGCCAAGCTAGCGGCCGGGCTTATACGCAGTATTTT,CASSQASGRAYTQYF
NA,TRBV7-9,TRBJ2-3,TRBD2,TGTGCCAGCAGCTCCCGGGGGGGCACAGATACGCAGTATTTT,CASSSRGGTDTQYF
NA,TRBV7-6,TRBJ2-3,NA,TGTGCCAGCAGCTTAATCCCGAGTCCCGATACGCAGTATTTT,CASSLIPSPDTQYF
NA,TRBV11-2,TRBJ2-1,NA,TGTGCCAGCAGCTACGGATTGTACAATGAGCAGTTCTTC,CASSYGLYNEQFF
few,TRBV9,TRBJ1-5,TRBD1,TGTGCCAGCAGCGTTGGCCGGGACAGGTTAAGGCCCCAGCATTTT,CASSVGRDRLRPQHF
NA,TRBV6-4,TRBJ2-3,TRBD2,TGTGCCAGCAGACCCGGGACTAGCGGGACGGGCACAGATACGCAGTATTTT,CASRPGTSGTGTDTQYF
once,TRBV7-2,TRBJ2-5,TRBD2,TGTGCCAGCAGCTCCGGGACTAGCGGGTATGAGGAGACCCAGTACTTC,CASSSGTSGYEETQYF
once,TRBV11-2,TRBJ2-7,TRBD2,TGTGCCAGCAGCTTAGATTCACTAGCGGGATCGACCGAGCAGTACTTC,CASSLDSLAGSTEQYF
few,TRBV7-8,TRBJ1-2,NA,TGTGCCAGCAGCTTAGTGGGTTTCGATGGCTACACCTTC,CASSLVGFDGYTF
NA,TRBV29-1,TRBJ1-1,NA,TGCAGCGTTGTACTGAGGACTGAAGCTTTCTTT,CSVVLRTEAFF
NA,TRBV7-9,TRBJ2-1,TRBD2,TGTGCCAGCAGCTACTTCACTAGCGGGAAGGTGAATGAGCAGTTCTTC,CASSYFTSGKVNEQFF
many,TRBV10-3,TRBJ2-1,TRBD1,TGTGCCACGGGACAGGGTGGTAATGAGCAGTTCTTC,CATGQGGNEQFF
few,TRBV19,TRBJ2-1,TRBD2,TGTGCCAGTAGTTCTGCAGGGAGGGACAATGAGCAGTTCTTC,CASSSAGRDNEQFF
NA,TRBV18,TRBJ2-7,TRBD2,TGTGCCAGCTCCCAACTCCCCCCCGCGGGAGTTACCTACGAGCAGTACTTC,CASSQLPPAGVTYEQYF
NA,TRBV9,TRBJ1-1,NA,TGTGCCAGCAGCGTTACCGGGAACACTGAAGCTTTCTTT,CASSVTGNTEAFF